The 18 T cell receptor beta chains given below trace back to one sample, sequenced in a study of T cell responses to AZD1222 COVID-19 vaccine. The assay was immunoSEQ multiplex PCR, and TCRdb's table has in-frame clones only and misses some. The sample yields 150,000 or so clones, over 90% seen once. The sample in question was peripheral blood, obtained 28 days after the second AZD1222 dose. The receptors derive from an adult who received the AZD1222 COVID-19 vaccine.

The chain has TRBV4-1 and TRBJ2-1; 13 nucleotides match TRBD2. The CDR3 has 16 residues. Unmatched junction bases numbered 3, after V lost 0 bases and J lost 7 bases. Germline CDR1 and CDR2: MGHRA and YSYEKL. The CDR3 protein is CASSQEGLAGVNEQFF. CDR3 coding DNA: TGCGCCAGCAGCCAAGAAGGACTAGCGGGAGTAAATGAGCAGTTCTTC.

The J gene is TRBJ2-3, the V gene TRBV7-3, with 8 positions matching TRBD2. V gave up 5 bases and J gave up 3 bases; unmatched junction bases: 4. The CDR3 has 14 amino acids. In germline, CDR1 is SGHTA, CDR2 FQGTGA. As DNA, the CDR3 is TGTGCCAGCAGCCGAGCGGGAGATACAGATACGCAGTATTTT. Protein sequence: CASSRAGDTDTQYF.

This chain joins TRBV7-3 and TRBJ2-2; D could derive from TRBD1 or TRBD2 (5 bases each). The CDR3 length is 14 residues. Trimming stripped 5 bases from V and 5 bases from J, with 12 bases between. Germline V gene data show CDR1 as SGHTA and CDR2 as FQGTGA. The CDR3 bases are TGTGCCAGCAGCGAGGGGCGTGGGACCGGGGAGCTGTTTTTT. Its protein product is CASSEGRGTGELFF.

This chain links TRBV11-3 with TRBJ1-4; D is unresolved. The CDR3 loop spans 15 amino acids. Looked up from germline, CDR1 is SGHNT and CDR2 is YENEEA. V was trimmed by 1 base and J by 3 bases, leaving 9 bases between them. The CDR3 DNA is TGTGCCAGCAGCTTAGTCTGTGAGGCTAATGAAAAACTGTTTTTT. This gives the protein CASSLVCEANEKLFF.

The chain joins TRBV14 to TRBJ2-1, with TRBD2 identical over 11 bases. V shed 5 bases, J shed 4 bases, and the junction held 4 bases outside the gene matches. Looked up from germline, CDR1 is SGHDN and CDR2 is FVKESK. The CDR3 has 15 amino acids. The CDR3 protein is CASSSSGRFYNEQFF. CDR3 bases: TGTGCCAGCAGCTCTAGCGGGAGGTTTTACAATGAGCAGTTCTTC. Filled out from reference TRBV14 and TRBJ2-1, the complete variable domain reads EAGVTQFPSHSVIEKGQTVTLRCDPISGHDNLYWYRRVMGKEIKFLLHFVKESKQDESGMPNNRFLAERTGGTYSTLKVQPAELEDSGVYFCASSSSGRFYNEQFFGPGTRLTVL.

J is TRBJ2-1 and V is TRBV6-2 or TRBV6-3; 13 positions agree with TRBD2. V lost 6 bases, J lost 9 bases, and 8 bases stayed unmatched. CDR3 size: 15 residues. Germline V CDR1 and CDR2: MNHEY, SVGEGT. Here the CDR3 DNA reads TGTGCCAGCAGCCTAACTAGCGGGAGGGCCGTTGAGCAGTTCTTC. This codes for CASSLTSGRAVEQFF.

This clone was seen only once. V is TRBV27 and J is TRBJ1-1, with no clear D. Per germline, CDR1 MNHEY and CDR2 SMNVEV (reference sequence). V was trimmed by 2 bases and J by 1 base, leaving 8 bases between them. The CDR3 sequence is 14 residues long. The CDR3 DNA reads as TGTGCCAGCAGTTTAAGTGGCAGGAACACTGAAGCTTTCTTT. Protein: CASSLSGRNTEAFF.

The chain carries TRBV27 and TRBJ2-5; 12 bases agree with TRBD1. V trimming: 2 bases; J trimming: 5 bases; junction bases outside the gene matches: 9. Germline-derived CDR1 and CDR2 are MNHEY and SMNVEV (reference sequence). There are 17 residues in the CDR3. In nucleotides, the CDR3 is TGTGCCAGCAGTTTAGCTGGGGGGACAGGGGGCACGGAGACCCAGTACTTC. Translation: CASSLAGGTGGTETQYF.

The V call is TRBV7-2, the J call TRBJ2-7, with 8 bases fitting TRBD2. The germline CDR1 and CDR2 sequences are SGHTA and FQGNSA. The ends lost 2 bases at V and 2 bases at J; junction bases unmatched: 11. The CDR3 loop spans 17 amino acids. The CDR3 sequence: CASSLRDRPGRAYEQYF. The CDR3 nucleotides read TGTGCCAGCAGCTTAAGGGATCGACCCGGGAGGGCCTACGAGCAGTACTTC.

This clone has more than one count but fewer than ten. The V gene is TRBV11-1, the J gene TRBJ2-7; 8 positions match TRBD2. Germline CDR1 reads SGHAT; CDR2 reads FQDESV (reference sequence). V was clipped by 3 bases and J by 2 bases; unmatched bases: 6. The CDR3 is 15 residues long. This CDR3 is CASSFSAGEAYEQYF. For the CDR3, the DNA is TGTGCCAGCAGCTTCTCAGCGGGGGAAGCCTACGAGCAGTACTTC.

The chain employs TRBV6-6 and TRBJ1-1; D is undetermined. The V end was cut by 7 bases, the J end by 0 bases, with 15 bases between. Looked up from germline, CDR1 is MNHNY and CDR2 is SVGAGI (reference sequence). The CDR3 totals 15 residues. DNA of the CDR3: TGTGCCAGCACCCAACCGGACGGATTGAACACTGAAGCTTTCTTT. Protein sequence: CASTQPDGLNTEAFF.

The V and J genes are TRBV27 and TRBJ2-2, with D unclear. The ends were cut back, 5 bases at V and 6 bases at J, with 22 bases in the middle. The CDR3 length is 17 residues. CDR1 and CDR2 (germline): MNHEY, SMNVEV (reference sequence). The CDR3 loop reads CASSTTPVYVDPGELFF. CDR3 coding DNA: TGTGCCAGCAGTACTACCCCGGTGTATGTGGATCCCGGGGAGCTGTTTTTT.

The CDR3 DNA reads as TGCAGTGCCACCAGGGGAGAAGCTTTCTTT. Translated: CSATRGEAFF. V usage is TRBV20-1 and J usage is TRBJ1-1, with D maybe TRBD1 (6 bases). CDR1 and CDR2 from the germline V gene are DFQATT and SNEGSKA (reference sequence). V was shortened by 6 bases and J by 8 bases, with 10 bases between the two germline ends. This CDR3 has 10 residues.

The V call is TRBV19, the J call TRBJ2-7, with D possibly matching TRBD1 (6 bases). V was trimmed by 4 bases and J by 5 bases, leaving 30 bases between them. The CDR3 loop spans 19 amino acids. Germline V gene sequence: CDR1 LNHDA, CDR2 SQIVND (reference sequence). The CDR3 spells CASSTRQPGQGYRTDEQYF. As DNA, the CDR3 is TGTGCCAGTAGTACCCGTCAACCGGGACAAGGGTACCGAACGGACGAGCAGTACTTC.

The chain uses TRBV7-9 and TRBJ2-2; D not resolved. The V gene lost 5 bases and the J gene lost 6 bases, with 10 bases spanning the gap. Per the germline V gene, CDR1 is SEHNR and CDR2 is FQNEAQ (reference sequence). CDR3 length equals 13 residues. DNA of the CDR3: TGTGCCAGCAGCCTCAGATTGTCCGGGGAGCTGTTTTTT. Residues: CASSLRLSGELFF. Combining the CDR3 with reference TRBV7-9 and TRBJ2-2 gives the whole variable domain DTGVSQNPRHKITKRGQNVTFRCDPISEHNRLYWYRQTLGQGPEFLTYFQNEAQLEKSRLLSDRFSAERPKGSFSTLEIQRTEQGDSAMYLCASSLRLSGELFFGEGSRLTVL.

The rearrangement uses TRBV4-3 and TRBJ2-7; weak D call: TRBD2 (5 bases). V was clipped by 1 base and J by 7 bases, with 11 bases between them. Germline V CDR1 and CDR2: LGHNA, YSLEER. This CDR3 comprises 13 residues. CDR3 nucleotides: TGCGCCAGCAGCCAAGCTCTAGCCGGGGAGCAGTACTTC. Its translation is CASSQALAGEQYF.

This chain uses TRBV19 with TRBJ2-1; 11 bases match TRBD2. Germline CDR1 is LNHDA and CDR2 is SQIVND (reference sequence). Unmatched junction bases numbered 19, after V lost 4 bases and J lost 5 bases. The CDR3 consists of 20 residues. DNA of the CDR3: TGTGCCAGTAGTAACACTAGGGGGCGGATAGCGGGAGGGCCTGACAATGAGCAGTTCTTC. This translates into CASSNTRGRIAGGPDNEQFF.

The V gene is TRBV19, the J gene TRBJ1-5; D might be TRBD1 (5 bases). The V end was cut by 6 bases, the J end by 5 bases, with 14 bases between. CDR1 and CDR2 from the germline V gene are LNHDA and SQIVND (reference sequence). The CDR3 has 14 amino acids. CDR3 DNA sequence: TGTGCCAGTAGACACGATACAGGTTATCAGCCCCAGCATTTT. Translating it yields CASRHDTGYQPQHF. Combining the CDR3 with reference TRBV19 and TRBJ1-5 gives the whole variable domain DGGITQSPKYLFRKEGQNVTLSCEQNLNHDAMYWYRQDPGQGLRLIYYSQIVNDFQKGDIAEGYSVSREKKESFPLTVTSAQKNPTAFYLCASRHDTGYQPQHFGDGTRLSIL.